Reported below is one T cell receptor (beta chain). This entry belongs to a study of blood T cell repertoires in COVID-19. Turning to the study itself: Samples came from the United States, Italy and Spain, spanning acute and convalescent COVID-19.

Profiling relied on immunoSEQ multiplex PCR, and the TCRdb table lists in-frame clones only, not all of them. Here the sample spans approximately 280,000 clones, around 86% being singletons. Self-reported history from a screening survey and questionnaire set each donor's cohort. This sequence originates from a woman younger than 35 who had recovered from COVID-19. The source material was PBMCs or T cells enriched from blood (not recorded which).

The CDR3 loop reads CASSQDPVWRGGSTDTQYF. CDR3 nucleotides: TGTGCCAGCAGCCAAGATCCGGTCTGGCGGGGGGGCAGCACAGATACGCAGTATTTT. The rearrangement uses TRBV3-1 (or the pseudogene TRBV3-2) and TRBJ2-3; 9 nucleotides line up with TRBD2. This CDR3 contains 19 residues. CDR1 is LGHDT, CDR2 YNNKEL, per germline (reference sequence). J was trimmed by 0 bases and V by 0 bases; bases with no gene match: 10.